Below, one T cell receptor (beta chain) is given with its context. How the authors handled the data: Reference gene primer amplification gave estimated nucleated cell counts. Using immunoSEQ multiplex PCR, the repertoire was profiled, and TCRdb retains in-frame clones only, with some absent. The DNA gave D and trimming, while V, J and clone size come from that table. The table includes about 410,000 clones, about 89% detected once. Enrolled during active infection, Seattle patients were then followed longitudinally. This entry comes from a study of blood T cell repertoires in COVID-19. Study-level background: The origin of the acute and convalescent COVID-19 samples was the United States, Italy and Spain. T cells, B-cell-depleted T cells, or PBMCs provided the cDNA or gDNA that served as material.

V was pared by 5 bases and J by 10 bases, with 12 bases between. This CDR3 is 13 amino acids long. Germline CDR1 LNHNV, CDR2 YYDKDF (reference sequence). The chain joins TRBV15 to TRBJ1-6; the D gene is possibly TRBD1 (5 bases). This clonotype was obtained from a woman aged 40-49 years with COVID-19, enrolled during active disease. Sequencing used peripheral blood. In nucleotides, the CDR3 is TGTGCCACCAGCCCATATAAGGGGTCACCCCTCCACTTT. The encoded protein is CATSPYKGSPLHF.